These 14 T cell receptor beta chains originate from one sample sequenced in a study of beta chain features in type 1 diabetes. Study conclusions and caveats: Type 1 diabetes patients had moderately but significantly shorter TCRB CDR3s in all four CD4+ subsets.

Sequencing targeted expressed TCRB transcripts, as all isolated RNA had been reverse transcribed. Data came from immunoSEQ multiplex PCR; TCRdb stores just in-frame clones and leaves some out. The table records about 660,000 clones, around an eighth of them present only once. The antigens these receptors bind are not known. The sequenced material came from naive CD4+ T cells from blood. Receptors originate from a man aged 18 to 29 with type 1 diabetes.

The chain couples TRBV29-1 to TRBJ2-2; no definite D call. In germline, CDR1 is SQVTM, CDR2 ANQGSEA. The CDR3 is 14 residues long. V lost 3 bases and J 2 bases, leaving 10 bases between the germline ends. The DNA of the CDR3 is TGCAGCGTTGAGTACTGGGGAAACACCGGGGAGCTGTTTTTT. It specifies CSVEYWGNTGELFF.

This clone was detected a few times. The CDR3 DNA reads TGCGCCAGCAGCTTTCCAGACGGTGAGCAGTTCTTC. It yields the protein CASSFPDGEQFF. J is TRBJ2-1 and V is TRBV5-1, with no clear D. Trimming removed 2 bases at V and 9 bases at J, with 9 bases between. The V gene's germline CDR1 is SGHRS and CDR2 YFSETQ. The CDR3 loop spans 12 amino acids. Full variable domain (remainder filled in from reference TRBV5-1 and TRBJ2-1): KAGVTQTPRYLIKTRGQQVTLSCSPISGHRSVSWYQQTPGQGLQFLFEYFSETQRNKGNFPGRFSGRQFSNSRSEMNVSTLELGDSALYLCASSFPDGEQFFGPGTRLTVL.

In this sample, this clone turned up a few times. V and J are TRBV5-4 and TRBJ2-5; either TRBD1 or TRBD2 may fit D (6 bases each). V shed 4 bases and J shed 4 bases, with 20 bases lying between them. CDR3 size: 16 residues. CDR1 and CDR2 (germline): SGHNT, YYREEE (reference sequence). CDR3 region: CASSPMKRSGAETQYF. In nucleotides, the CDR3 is TGTGCCAGCAGCCCCATGAAGCGGTCGGGGGCAGAGACCCAGTACTTC.

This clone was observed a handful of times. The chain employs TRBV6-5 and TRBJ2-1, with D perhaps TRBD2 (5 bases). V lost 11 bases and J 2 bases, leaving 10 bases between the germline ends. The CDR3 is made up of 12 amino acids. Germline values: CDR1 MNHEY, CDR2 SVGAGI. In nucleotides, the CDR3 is TGTGCCGCAAGAGGGACCTACAATGAGCAGTTCTTC. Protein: CAARGTYNEQFF.

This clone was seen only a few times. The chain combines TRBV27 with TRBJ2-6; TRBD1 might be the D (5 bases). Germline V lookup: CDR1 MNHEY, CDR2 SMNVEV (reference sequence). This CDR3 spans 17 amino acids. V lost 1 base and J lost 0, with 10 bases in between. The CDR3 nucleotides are TGTGCCAGCAGTTTATTGCAGGGTGCCTCTGGGGCCAACGTCCTGACTTTC. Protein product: CASSLLQGASGANVLTF. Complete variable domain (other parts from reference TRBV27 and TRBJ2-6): EAQVTQNPRYLITVTGKKLTVTCSQNMNHEYMSWYRQDPGLGLRQIYYSMNVEVTDKGDVPEGYKVSRKEKRNFPLILESPSPNQTSLYFCASSLLQGASGANVLTFGAGSRLTVL.

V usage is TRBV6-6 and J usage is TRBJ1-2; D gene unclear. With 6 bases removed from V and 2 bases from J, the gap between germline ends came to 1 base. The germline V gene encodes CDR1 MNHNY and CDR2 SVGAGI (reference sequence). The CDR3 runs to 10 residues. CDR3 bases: TGTGCCAGCAGAAACTATGGCTACACCTTC. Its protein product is CASRNYGYTF.

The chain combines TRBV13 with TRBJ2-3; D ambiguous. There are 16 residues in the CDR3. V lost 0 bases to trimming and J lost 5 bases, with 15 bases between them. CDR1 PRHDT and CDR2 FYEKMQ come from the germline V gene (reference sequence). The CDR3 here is CASSLGQFGDRDTQYF. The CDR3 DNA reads TGTGCCAGCAGCTTAGGCCAGTTTGGGGATCGAGATACGCAGTATTTT.

CDR3 sequence (DNA): TGTGCCAGCAGGCGGGGACTAGCGGGGGAACATGAGCAGTTCTTC. Protein product: CASRRGLAGEHEQFF. The chain employs TRBV2 and TRBJ2-1, with 14 bases lining up with TRBD2. J gave up 8 bases and V 6 bases, and 6 bases lay outside the gene matches. CDR1 is SNHLY, CDR2 FYNNEI, per germline. CDR3 length equals 15 residues.

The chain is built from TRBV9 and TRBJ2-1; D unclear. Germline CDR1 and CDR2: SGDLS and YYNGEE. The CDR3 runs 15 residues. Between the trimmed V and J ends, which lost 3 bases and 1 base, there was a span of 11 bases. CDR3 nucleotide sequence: TGTGCCAGCAGCGCAGACGGTGGGTCCTACAATGAGCAGTTCTTC. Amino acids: CASSADGGSYNEQFF.

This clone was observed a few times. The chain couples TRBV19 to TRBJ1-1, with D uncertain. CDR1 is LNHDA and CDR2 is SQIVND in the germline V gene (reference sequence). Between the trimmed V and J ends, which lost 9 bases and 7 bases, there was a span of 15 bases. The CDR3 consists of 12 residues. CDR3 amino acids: CASSEYRVEAFF. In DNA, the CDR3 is TGTGCCAGCTCAGAGTACCGGGTTGAAGCTTTCTTT.

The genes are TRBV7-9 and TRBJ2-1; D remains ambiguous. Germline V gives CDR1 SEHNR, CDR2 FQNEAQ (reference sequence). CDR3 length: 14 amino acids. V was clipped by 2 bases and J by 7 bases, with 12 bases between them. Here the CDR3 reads CASSLSAQRNEQFF. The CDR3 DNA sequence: TGTGCCAGCAGCTTATCCGCCCAGCGTAATGAGCAGTTCTTC.

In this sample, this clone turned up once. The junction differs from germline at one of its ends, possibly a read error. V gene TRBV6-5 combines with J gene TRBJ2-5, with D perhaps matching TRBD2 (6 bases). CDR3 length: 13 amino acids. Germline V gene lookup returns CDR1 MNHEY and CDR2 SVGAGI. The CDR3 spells CASSGTPQKTQYF. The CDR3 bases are TGTGCCAGCAGTGGGACTCCCCAAAAGACCCAGTACTTC.

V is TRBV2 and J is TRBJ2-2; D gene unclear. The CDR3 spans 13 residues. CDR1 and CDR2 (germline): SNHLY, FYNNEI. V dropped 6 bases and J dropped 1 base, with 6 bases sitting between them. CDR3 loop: CASRQVNTGELFF. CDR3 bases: TGTGCCAGCAGGCAGGTGAACACCGGGGAGCTGTTTTTT. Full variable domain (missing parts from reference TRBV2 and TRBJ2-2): EPEVTQTPSHQVTQMGQEVILRCVPISNHLYFYWYRQILGQKVEFLVSFYNNEISEKSEIFDDQFSVERPDGSNFTLKIRSTKLEDSAMYFCASRQVNTGELFFGEGSRLTVL.

The DNA of the CDR3 is TGTGCCAGCAGTTTGATCGGGGTTGGAGATACGCAGTATTTT. The encoded protein is CASSLIGVGDTQYF. This rearrangement joins TRBV6-5 to TRBJ2-3; D might be TRBD2 (5 bases). Germline V lookup: CDR1 MNHEY, CDR2 SVGAGI. With 4 bases removed from V and 5 bases from J, the gap between germline ends came to 13 bases. This CDR3 comprises 14 residues.